The clone carrying this T cell receptor beta chain was recorded at least ten times. Its antigen is unknown. There are 13 residues in the CDR3. V lost 4 bases and J 3 bases, leaving 9 bases between the germline ends. Germline lookup yields CDR1 SGHTA and CDR2 FQGNSA. The entry originates in a study of T cells in Graves' hyperthyroidism and ophthalmopathy. General study findings and limits: Most clonotypes expanded in thyroid above 0.001 were likewise present in blood. The model foresaw ophthalmopathy a median 6.5 months prior to onset.

The investigators amplified TCR beta CDR3 regions from RNA transcripts. The HTBI primer set served for first-round RT-PCR of the TCR CDR3. Via MiXCR, TCRdb re-called the multiplex PCR reads, giving one row per CDR3 protein. The sample has roughly 580,000 distinct CDR3 sequences; around 13% are singletons. The clonotype originates from a woman aged 25 to 39 with Graves' hyperthyroidism that later progressed to Graves' ophthalmopathy. The sample comprised blood. This chain joins TRBV7-2 and TRBJ1-2; D is uncertain. CDR3 in amino acids: CASSSYGDYGYTF. In DNA, the CDR3 is TGTGCCAGCAGCTCATACGGGGACTATGGCTACACCTTC.